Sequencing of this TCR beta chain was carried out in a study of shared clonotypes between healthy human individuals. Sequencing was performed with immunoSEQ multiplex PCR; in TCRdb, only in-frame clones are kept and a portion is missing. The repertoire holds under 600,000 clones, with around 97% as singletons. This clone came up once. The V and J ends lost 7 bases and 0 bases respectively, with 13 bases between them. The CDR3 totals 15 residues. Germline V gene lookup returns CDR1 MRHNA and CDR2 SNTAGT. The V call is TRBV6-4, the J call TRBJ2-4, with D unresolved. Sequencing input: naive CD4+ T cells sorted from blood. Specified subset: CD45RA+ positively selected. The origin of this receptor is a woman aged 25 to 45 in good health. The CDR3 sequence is CASTLSTEAKNIQYF. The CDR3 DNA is TGTGCCAGCACCCTATCGACCGAAGCCAAAAACATTCAGTACTTC.